The rows below give T cell receptor beta chains drawn from one sample of a study of blood T cell repertoires in COVID-19. Method: immunoSEQ multiplex PCR; TCRdb's copy keeps in-frame clones and lacks some. The data contain approximately 80,000 clones, about three quarters of them singletons. Sequencing was carried out using peripheral blood. These receptors came from a man aged 50-59 years with active or convalescent COVID-19. Each CDR3 is given with its conserved first and last residue. A D gene is named only where the DNA matches it firmly. Clone size is not always given. Where it is, it says once, few, many or a class for expanded clones.

abundance: .; d_gene: .; j_gene: TRBJ2-7; v_gene: TRBV11-1; CDR3aa: CASSYLRGNEQYF; CDR3nt: TGTGCCAGCAGCTACCTACGGGGTAACGAGCAGTACTTC
abundance: .; d_gene: TRBD1; j_gene: TRBJ1-2; v_gene: TRBV6-5; CDR3aa: CASSRTGLDGYTF; CDR3nt: TGTGCCAGCAGCCGGACAGGGTTAGATGGCTACACCTTC
abundance: .; d_gene: TRBD1; j_gene: TRBJ1-1; v_gene: TRBV19; CDR3aa: CASSPRDRELGNTEAFF; CDR3nt: TGTGCCAGTAGTCCACGGGACAGGGAACTCGGGAACACTGAAGCTTTCTTT
abundance: .; d_gene: .; j_gene: TRBJ2-1; v_gene: TRBV7-9; CDR3aa: CASSSGAYNEQFF; CDR3nt: TGTGCCAGCAGCTCAGGCGCATACAATGAGCAGTTCTTC
abundance: once; d_gene: TRBD2; j_gene: TRBJ2-1; v_gene: TRBV10-3; CDR3aa: CAISELRGNSYNEQFF; CDR3nt: TGTGCCATCAGTGAGTTGCGGGGGAACTCCTACAATGAGCAGTTCTTC
abundance: .; d_gene: .; j_gene: TRBJ2-3; v_gene: TRBV24-1; CDR3aa: CATSDLGADTDTQYF; CDR3nt: TGTGCCACCAGTGATTTGGGGGCCGACACAGATACGCAGTATTTT
abundance: few; d_gene: .; j_gene: TRBJ1-5; v_gene: TRBV7-2; CDR3aa: CASSFTGTSNQPQHF; CDR3nt: TGTGCCAGCAGCTTCACAGGGACCAGCAATCAGCCCCAGCATTTT
abundance: .; d_gene: .; j_gene: TRBJ2-7; v_gene: TRBV10-1; CDR3aa: CASSRPGSDEQYF; CDR3nt: TGCGCCAGCAGCAGACCGGGGTCTGACGAGCAGTACTTC
abundance: .; d_gene: TRBD1; j_gene: TRBJ1-6; v_gene: TRBV4-3; CDR3aa: CASSQDQLTGMGSPLHF; CDR3nt: TGCGCCAGCAGCCAAGATCAATTGACAGGGATGGGTTCACCCCTCCACTTT
abundance: .; d_gene: .; j_gene: TRBJ2-7; v_gene: TRBV6-5; CDR3aa: CASSYTQGSYEQYF; CDR3nt: TGTGCCAGCAGTTACACCCAGGGCTCCTACGAGCAGTACTTC
abundance: once; d_gene: TRBD1; j_gene: TRBJ2-1; v_gene: TRBV5-4; CDR3aa: CASSLGTGWNEQFF; CDR3nt: TGTGCCAGCAGCTTAGGGACAGGGTGGAATGAGCAGTTCTTC
abundance: .; d_gene: TRBD2; j_gene: TRBJ2-3; v_gene: TRBV4-1; CDR3aa: CASSQVTSGSDTQYF; CDR3nt: TGCGCCAGCAGCCAAGTCACTAGCGGCTCAGATACGCAGTATTTT
abundance: .; d_gene: .; j_gene: TRBJ1-3; v_gene: TRBV5-6; CDR3aa: CASSPWGGSGNTIYF; CDR3nt: TGTGCCAGCAGCCCGTGGGGGGGCTCAGGAAACACCATATATTTT
abundance: .; d_gene: .; j_gene: TRBJ1-1; v_gene: TRBV14; CDR3aa: CASSQVTGGQPAFF; CDR3nt: TGTGCCAGCAGCCAAGTGACGGGAGGACAGCCGGCTTTCTTT
abundance: .; d_gene: TRBD1; j_gene: TRBJ1-6; v_gene: TRBV19; CDR3aa: CASSMGSTGTANSPLHF; CDR3nt: TGTGCCAGTAGTATGGGATCGACCGGGACAGCGAATTCACCCCTCCACTTT
abundance: .; d_gene: TRBD1; j_gene: TRBJ1-2; v_gene: TRBV6-5; CDR3aa: CASSLQGAEISGYTF; CDR3nt: TGTGCCAGCAGTTTACAGGGGGCGGAAATTTCGGGCTACACCTTC
abundance: few; d_gene: .; j_gene: TRBJ1-1; v_gene: TRBV9; CDR3aa: CASATQVNTEAFF; CDR3nt: TGTGCCAGCGCGACACAGGTCAACACTGAAGCTTTCTTT
abundance: .; d_gene: TRBD1; j_gene: TRBJ1-1; v_gene: TRBV6-6; CDR3aa: CASSIRQGAEAFF; CDR3nt: TGTGCCAGCAGTATCCGACAGGGCGCTGAAGCTTTCTTT
abundance: few; d_gene: .; j_gene: TRBJ1-2; v_gene: TRBV19; CDR3aa: CASSIDFQTGSNYGYTF; CDR3nt: TGTGCCAGTAGTATAGATTTCCAGACAGGCTCAAACTATGGCTACACCTTC
abundance: .; d_gene: .; j_gene: TRBJ2-6; v_gene: TRBV4-2; CDR3aa: CASSQDGAGANVLTF; CDR3nt: TGTGCCAGCAGCCAAGATGGGGCAGGGGCCAACGTCCTGACTTTC
abundance: .; d_gene: TRBD2; j_gene: TRBJ2-2; v_gene: TRBV5-5; CDR3aa: CASSPQPQTSGGLNTGELFF; CDR3nt: TGTGCCAGCAGCCCCCAGCCCCAGACTAGCGGGGGCCTGAACACCGGGGAGCTGTTTTTT
abundance: .; d_gene: TRBD1; j_gene: TRBJ1-2; v_gene: TRBV7-8; CDR3aa: CASSVKKGQEVRSYGYTF; CDR3nt: TGTGCCAGCAGCGTCAAAAAGGGACAGGAGGTCCGTAGCTATGGCTACACCTTC
abundance: .; d_gene: .; j_gene: TRBJ1-4; v_gene: TRBV19; CDR3aa: CASRGKGQGIEKLFF; CDR3nt: TGTGCCAGTAGGGGAAAGGGGCAGGGGATTGAAAAACTGTTTTTT
abundance: .; d_gene: TRBD2; j_gene: TRBJ2-5; v_gene: TRBV5-1; CDR3aa: CASSSATSGGRETQYF; CDR3nt: TGCGCCAGCAGCTCGGCGACTAGCGGGGGGAGAGAGACCCAGTACTTC
abundance: few; d_gene: TRBD1; j_gene: TRBJ2-3; v_gene: TRBV7-9; CDR3aa: CASSFGQGSLDTQYF; CDR3nt: TGTGCCAGCAGCTTCGGACAGGGTAGTTTGGATACGCAGTATTTT
abundance: .; d_gene: .; j_gene: TRBJ1-5; v_gene: TRBV27; CDR3aa: CASSLEYSNQPQHF; CDR3nt: TGTGCCAGCAGTTTGGAGTATAGCAATCAGCCCCAGCATTTT
abundance: .; d_gene: .; j_gene: TRBJ1-1; v_gene: TRBV12-5; CDR3aa: CASASAANTQAFF; CDR3nt: TGTGCTAGTGCCTCGGCGGCTAACACTCAAGCTTTCTTT
abundance: .; d_gene: .; j_gene: TRBJ1-3; v_gene: TRBV7-2; CDR3aa: CASSSGGGAEGNTIYF; CDR3nt: TGTGCCAGCAGCTCGGGAGGGGGGGCTGAAGGAAACACCATATATTTT
abundance: few; d_gene: .; j_gene: TRBJ1-3; v_gene: TRBV9; CDR3aa: CASSEETYSGNTIYF; CDR3nt: TGTGCCAGCAGCGAAGAAACTTACTCTGGAAACACCATATATTTT
abundance: .; d_gene: .; j_gene: TRBJ2-5; v_gene: TRBV7-3; CDR3aa: CASSRAVAETQYF; CDR3nt: TGTGCCAGCAGCCGCGCCGTCGCTGAGACCCAGTACTTC
abundance: .; d_gene: .; j_gene: TRBJ1-1; v_gene: TRBV7-2; CDR3aa: CASSAPDSRYTEAFF; CDR3nt: TGTGCCAGCAGCGCCCCGGACAGTAGATACACTGAAGCTTTCTTT
abundance: few; d_gene: .; j_gene: TRBJ2-7; v_gene: TRBV7-2; CDR3aa: CASSFQQGRSSYEQYF; CDR3nt: TGTGCCAGCAGCTTTCAACAGGGTCGTAGCTCCTACGAGCAGTACTTC
abundance: .; d_gene: .; j_gene: TRBJ2-7; v_gene: TRBV7-6; CDR3aa: CASSSTPDRHEQYF; CDR3nt: TGTGCCAGCAGCTCAACCCCGGACAGACACGAGCAGTACTTC
abundance: once; d_gene: .; j_gene: TRBJ1-1; v_gene: TRBV30; CDR3aa: CAWSPQEGTAFF; CDR3nt: TGTGCCTGGAGTCCCCAAGAGGGAACAGCTTTCTTT
abundance: .; d_gene: TRBD1; j_gene: TRBJ1-6; v_gene: TRBV6-1; CDR3aa: CASSGSRGLANSPLHF; CDR3nt: TGTGCCAGCAGTGGAAGCAGGGGGCTAGCTAATTCACCCCTCCACTTT
abundance: .; d_gene: TRBD1; j_gene: TRBJ2-2; v_gene: TRBV10-3; CDR3aa: CAISEWTGDTGELFF; CDR3nt: TGTGCCATCAGTGAGTGGACAGGGGACACCGGGGAGCTGTTTTTT
abundance: few; d_gene: .; j_gene: TRBJ1-1; v_gene: TRBV6-5; CDR3aa: CASSKQGMNTEAFF; CDR3nt: TGTGCCAGCAGTAAACAGGGTATGAACACTGAAGCTTTCTTT
abundance: .; d_gene: TRBD2; j_gene: TRBJ2-7; v_gene: TRBV4-3; CDR3aa: CASSQEVGLAGSFYEQYF; CDR3nt: TGCGCCAGCAGCCAAGAGGTGGGGCTAGCGGGATCCTTCTACGAGCAGTACTTC
abundance: once; d_gene: TRBD1; j_gene: TRBJ1-1; v_gene: TRBV12-3/TRBV12-4; CDR3aa: CASFTYRGKAFF; CDR3nt: TGTGCCAGTTTTACCTACAGGGGGAAAGCTTTCTTT
abundance: .; d_gene: TRBD1; j_gene: TRBJ1-5; v_gene: TRBV7-9; CDR3aa: CASSPGQGEGQPQHF; CDR3nt: TGTGCCAGCAGCCCGGGACAGGGCGAAGGACAGCCCCAGCATTTT
abundance: .; d_gene: TRBD2; j_gene: TRBJ2-5; v_gene: TRBV7-3; CDR3aa: CASSTGLAIQETQYF; CDR3nt: TGTGCCAGCAGCACCGGACTAGCGATCCAAGAGACCCAGTACTTC
abundance: .; d_gene: TRBD2; j_gene: TRBJ2-1; v_gene: TRBV7-2; CDR3aa: CASSLVFNGGDLMNEQFF; CDR3nt: TGTGCCAGCAGCTTAGTGTTTAACGGGGGGGATCTTATGAATGAGCAGTTCTTC
abundance: .; d_gene: .; j_gene: TRBJ2-3; v_gene: TRBV27; CDR3aa: CASSLFQGTQYF; CDR3nt: TGTGCCAGCAGTTTATTCCAGGGGACGCAGTATTTT
abundance: .; d_gene: TRBD2; j_gene: TRBJ2-5; v_gene: TRBV7-2; CDR3aa: CASSLGAGGRETQYF; CDR3nt: TGTGCCAGCAGCTTAGGTGCGGGGGGACGGGAGACCCAGTACTTC
abundance: few; d_gene: .; j_gene: TRBJ2-2; v_gene: TRBV4-1; CDR3aa: CASSPPLRTGELFF; CDR3nt: TGCGCCAGCAGCCCCCCCTTACGGACCGGGGAGCTGTTTTTT
abundance: .; d_gene: .; j_gene: TRBJ1-1; v_gene: TRBV19; CDR3aa: CASSIQGTNTEAFF; CDR3nt: TGTGCCAGTAGTATCCAGGGGACGAACACTGAAGCTTTCTTT
abundance: .; d_gene: TRBD1; j_gene: TRBJ2-1; v_gene: TRBV9; CDR3aa: CASSQRGTGSHNEQFF; CDR3nt: TGTGCCAGCAGCCAGAGGGGGACAGGGTCGCATAATGAGCAGTTCTTC
abundance: .; d_gene: .; j_gene: TRBJ2-1; v_gene: TRBV11-2; CDR3aa: CASSFVARHEQFF; CDR3nt: TGTGCCAGCAGCTTCGTAGCGCGGCATGAGCAGTTCTTC
abundance: .; d_gene: TRBD2; j_gene: TRBJ2-3; v_gene: TRBV11-2; CDR3aa: CASSLNPPAGNTDTQYF; CDR3nt: TGTGCCAGCAGCTTAAACCCCCCAGCGGGGAACACAGATACGCAGTATTTT
abundance: .; d_gene: TRBD2; j_gene: TRBJ2-1; v_gene: TRBV2; CDR3aa: CASRGLAGNAHYNEQFF; CDR3nt: TGTGCCAGCCGAGGACTAGCGGGGAATGCACACTACAATGAGCAGTTCTTC
abundance: few; d_gene: .; j_gene: TRBJ1-4; v_gene: TRBV12-3/TRBV12-4; CDR3aa: CASSFAEDEKLFF; CDR3nt: TGTGCCAGCAGCTTCGCAGAAGATGAAAAACTGTTTTTT
abundance: few; d_gene: .; j_gene: TRBJ1-4; v_gene: TRBV29-1; CDR3aa: CSVGSGDEKLFF; CDR3nt: TGCAGCGTTGGGTCAGGGGATGAAAAACTGTTTTTT
abundance: .; d_gene: .; j_gene: TRBJ2-7; v_gene: TRBV19; CDR3aa: CASSVRGPYEQYF; CDR3nt: TGTGCCAGTAGTGTCAGGGGTCCCTACGAGCAGTACTTC
abundance: .; d_gene: TRBD1; j_gene: TRBJ1-4; v_gene: TRBV6-5; CDR3aa: CATKFGGQGEEKLFF; CDR3nt: TGTGCCACAAAATTCGGGGGACAGGGAGAGGAAAAACTGTTTTTT
abundance: .; d_gene: TRBD2; j_gene: TRBJ2-5; v_gene: TRBV3-1/TRBV3-2; CDR3aa: CASSQALSGGRTQYF; CDR3nt: TGTGCCAGCAGCCAAGCCCTATCGGGGGGAAGGACCCAGTACTTC
abundance: few; d_gene: .; j_gene: TRBJ2-2; v_gene: TRBV19; CDR3aa: CASSGQGNTGELFF; CDR3nt: TGTGCCAGTAGTGGTCAGGGGAACACCGGGGAGCTGTTTTTT
abundance: .; d_gene: .; j_gene: TRBJ2-7; v_gene: TRBV3-1/TRBV3-2; CDR3aa: CASSRGTSSYEQYF; CDR3nt: TGTGCCAGCAGCCGCGGGACGTCCTCCTACGAGCAGTACTTC
abundance: .; d_gene: .; j_gene: TRBJ1-1; v_gene: TRBV27; CDR3aa: CASSSWGGGYTEAFF; CDR3nt: TGTGCCAGCAGTTCTTGGGGAGGGGGGTACACTGAAGCTTTCTTT
abundance: .; d_gene: TRBD1; j_gene: TRBJ2-2; v_gene: TRBV19; CDR3aa: CASRGDRNTGELFF; CDR3nt: TGTGCCAGTAGGGGGGACAGAAACACCGGGGAGCTGTTTTTT